This T cell receptor (beta chain) stems from a study of blood T cell repertoires in COVID-19 (dated by TCRdb to 2019 to 2021). Context from the whole study: Samples from collaborators originated in the United States, Italy and Spain and spanned both the acute and convalescent phases of COVID-19. Samples came from the ongoing ImmuneRACE study (first 160 participants) plus 1,254 subjects from 6 global collaborators. The repertoires were made available in a free public database intended to serve as a resource for research on the immune response to SARS-CoV-2. The dataset comprised deeply sampled blood TCRbeta repertoires from subjects exposed to, actively infected with, or recovered from COVID-19. The material from the prospective study consisted of cDNA or gDNA derived from T cells, B-cell-depleted T cells, or PBMCs. Where available, HLA class I and class II types were taken from metadata supplied by the sample provider and were not determined by assay-based typing. Nearly every sample came with metadata listing a de-identified subject ID, COVID-19 status, age in years and sex.

Relative to germline, V is 3 bases shorter and J is 0 bases shorter, with 12 bases between their ends. From the germline V gene, CDR1 is SNHLY and CDR2 is FYNNEI. The CDR3 starts with the cysteine, ends with the phenylalanine, and has 17 residues. The entry retains the CDR3 DNA only, 51 bases that are in frame from base 1. TCRbeta CDR3 regions were amplified from genomic DNA using the immunoSEQ Assay, a bias-controlled multiplex PCR. As for the authors' bioinformatics: Nucleated cell counts per sample were estimated from amplification of reference gene primers within the assay. To quantify the absolute abundance of each unique TCRbeta CDR3 rearrangement, sequence reads were collapsed and filtered. For each sample, productive Simpson clonality was calculated by taking the square root of Simpson's diversity index across productive rearrangements. The table was pulled from immuneACCESS by TCRdb, which kept in-frame rearrangements only. Such tables lose some clones; where checked, under half of the loss comes from unresolved V genes, and the rest has no known cause. V and J calls and clone size follow that table, whereas D and trimming were derived from the DNA. The sample has some 200,000 clones on record, roughly 90% of them singletons. The ten largest make up 7.5% to 10% of the sample.

Concerning this clone: It has no known antigen specificity. No much larger clone is present one base from it, and per-base qualities are unavailable.

What the study reported, not specific to this receptor: The quantity of clinical and demographic metadata differed by source and by participant and was supplied without curation.

Participants in the prospective study were aged about 18 to 95 years, lived in 20 to 25 United States geographic areas, and enrolled through a virtual design. In the prospective study, participants were assigned to cohorts based on the clinical history participants reported in a screening survey and a study questionnaire. For ImmuneRACE Cohort 3, a participant was defined as recovered based on two consecutive negative NP/OP PCR tests, clearance by a healthcare professional, or resolution of symptoms. Mobile phlebotomists in the prospective study collected whole blood, serum and a nasopharyngeal or oropharyngeal swab from every participant. Additional blood draws and questionnaires over a 2-month period could optionally be provided by prospective study participants. Before DNA extraction, blood samples from the prospective study were shipped at room temperature or frozen.

This chain joins TRBV2 to TRBJ1-6; TRBD1 might be the D gene, on 6 matching bases. This clonotype was sampled from a woman under 30 who had recovered from COVID-19. The material sequenced was PBMCs or T cells enriched from blood (not recorded which). The base sequence is TGTGCCAGCAGTGAGCAGGGGTTGAGCTCCTATAATTCACCCCTCCACTTT. This translates into CASSEQGLSSYNSPLHF.